Listed below are T cell receptor beta chains from one sample, sequenced in a study of T cells expressing NK-cell markers. TCRdb re-called the 5' RACE reads, yielding one record per CDR3 amino acid sequence without DNA. The sample's table shows 500,000 or so distinct CDR3 sequences. Specimen: blood T cells: a sorted CD56 or NKG2C T cell subset, CD4+ or CD8+ T cells, or bulk PBMC T cells (not recorded which). These TCRs come from a man aged 18 to 29 in good health. Each CDR3 is given with its conserved first and last residue.

TRBJ2-4 | TRBV20-1 | CSAPTSAKNIQYF
TRBJ1-5 | TRBV6-5 | CASSSTGQGWDSNQPQHF
TRBJ1-2 | TRBV7-8 | CASSLAIVRTKIHGYTF
TRBJ1-1 | TRBV4-1 | CASSQDLLGPHTEAFF
TRBJ2-1 | TRBV20-1 | CSKGLAGADNEQFF
TRBJ2-1 | TRBV12-3/TRBV12-4 | CASSHRDLYNEQFF
TRBJ2-1 | TRBV7-9 | CASSLAAGDYEQFF
TRBJ2-2 | TRBV4-2 | CASSQDFGNTGELFF
TRBJ2-4 | TRBV4-1 | CASSQGITENIQYF
TRBJ2-1 | TRBV5-5 | CASSKLNEQFF
TRBJ2-3 | TRBV12-3/TRBV12-4 | CASGRQGQGTDTQYF
TRBJ1-4 | TRBV6-2/TRBV6-3 | CASSYDGPGQHLATNEKLFF
TRBJ1-2 | TRBV9 | CASSVTGRGNYGYTF
TRBJ1-1 | TRBV7-2 | CASSLREGGRAEAFF
TRBJ2-3 | TRBV4-1 | CASSQERGADTQYF
TRBJ1-1 | TRBV5-5 | CASNDRVTEAFF
TRBJ2-2 | TRBV12-3/TRBV12-4 | CASSHPDRGNTGELFF
TRBJ2-1 | TRBV5-1 | CASSLAGTSGEKSSYNEQFF
TRBJ2-1 | TRBV24-1 | CATSDPGTSIFNEQFF
TRBJ2-2 | TRBV12-3/TRBV12-4 | CASSHHEAGELFF
TRBJ2-5 | TRBV27 | CASSLSTVSGTQYF
TRBJ2-1 | TRBV24-1 | CATTGLEKREYEQFF
TRBJ1-2 | TRBV14 | CASSFRDRVYGYTF
TRBJ2-7 | TRBV11-2 | CASSPRAPVASGRAYEQYF
TRBJ2-7 | TRBV29-1 | CSVVGERGDYEQYF